The rows below give T cell receptor beta chains drawn from one sample of a study of shared clonotypes between healthy human individuals. Profiling relied on immunoSEQ multiplex PCR, and the TCRdb table lists in-frame clones only, not all of them. The table has about 1.5 million clones, 98% seen once. The specimen was naive CD4+ T cells sorted from blood. These receptors all stem from a man aged 25 to 40 in good health. CDR3s include the opening cysteine and the closing phenylalanine or tryptophan. D genes are given only for firm matches. Only part of the rows carry a size: once, few, many, or a class if the clone is expanded.

size	D	J	V	CDR3	DNA
NA	NA	TRBJ1-1	TRBV4-3	CASSQEWRRPAHTEAFF	TGCGCCAGCAGCCAAGAGTGGAGACGACCAGCTCACACTGAAGCTTTCTTT
NA	NA	TRBJ2-2	TRBV6-4	CASRPQNTGELFF	TGTGCCAGCAGACCTCAGAACACCGGGGAGCTGTTTTTT
NA	NA	TRBJ1-2	TRBV20-1	CSARVGGGYTF	TGCAGTGCCCGGGTTGGTGGTGGCTACACCTTC
NA	NA	TRBJ1-5	TRBV28	CASHLRGMGNQPQHF	TGTGCCAGTCATTTAAGGGGGATGGGCAATCAGCCCCAGCATTTT
NA	NA	TRBJ2-1	TRBV25-1	CASSEYTGYEQFF	TGTGCCAGCAGTGAGTACACAGGGTATGAGCAGTTCTTC
NA	NA	TRBJ1-2	TRBV9	CASSVDTMGSDYGYTF	TGTGCCAGCAGCGTAGATACGATGGGTTCCGACTATGGCTACACCTTC
NA	TRBD1	TRBJ1-1	TRBV7-3	CASSLTGGGVSGTEAFF	TGTGCCAGCAGCTTGACAGGGGGCGGTGTATCAGGCACTGAAGCTTTCTTT
NA	TRBD2	TRBJ2-1	TRBV5-1	CASSLGLAGPYGYNEQFF	TGCGCCAGCAGCTTGGGACTAGCGGGGCCCTATGGGTACAATGAGCAGTTCTTC
NA	TRBD2	TRBJ2-7	TRBV2	CASSEALRTSGSHPIYEQYF	TGTGCCAGCAGTGAAGCCCTAAGGACTAGCGGCTCACACCCCATCTACGAGCAGTACTTC
NA	NA	TRBJ2-5	TRBV27	CASSFSGRVQETQYF	TGTGCCAGCAGTTTCTCCGGACGGGTCCAAGAGACCCAGTACTTC
NA	NA	TRBJ2-7	TRBV18	CASSPLHAIYEQYF	TGTGCCAGCTCACCTCTACACGCGATTTACGAGCAGTACTTC
NA	NA	TRBJ1-5	TRBV9	CASSPHPLRPHSNQPQHF	TGTGCCAGCAGCCCACACCCCTTAAGGCCACATAGCAATCAGCCCCAGCATTTT
NA	NA	TRBJ1-1	TRBV27	CASSSWQGGRAFF	TGTGCCAGCAGTTCTTGGCAGGGAGGGCGAGCTTTCTTT
NA	TRBD2	TRBJ2-7	TRBV23-1	CAIRLAGPHYEQYF	TGCGCCATTCGACTAGCGGGACCTCACTACGAGCAGTACTTC
once	TRBD1	TRBJ2-5	TRBV5-1	CASSVGTAQETQYF	TGCGCCAGCAGCGTGGGGACAGCGCAAGAGACCCAGTACTTC
NA	NA	TRBJ2-7	TRBV11-2	CASGGGTGGLQYF	TGTGCCAGCGGCGGGGGGACAGGAGGGTTACAGTACTTC
NA	TRBD1	TRBJ2-1	TRBV10-3	CAISRQGESYNEQFF	TGTGCCATCAGTAGACAGGGAGAGTCCTACAATGAGCAGTTCTTC
NA	TRBD1	TRBJ1-5	TRBV18	CASSLIGDRGFDNQPQHF	TGTGCCAGCTCCTTGATAGGGGACAGGGGGTTTGACAATCAGCCCCAGCATTTT
NA	TRBD2	TRBJ2-1	TRBV5-1	CASSLGLAGVYNEQFF	TGCGCCAGCAGCTTGGGACTAGCGGGAGTGTACAATGAGCAGTTCTTC
NA	TRBD2	TRBJ2-1	TRBV11-2	CASSSRPGLADEQFF	TGTGCCAGCAGCTCCCGCCCGGGACTAGCAGATGAGCAGTTCTTC
NA	NA	TRBJ1-1	TRBV9	CASSVGAGEAFF	TGTGCCAGCAGCGTAGGGGCAGGTGAAGCTTTCTTT
NA	TRBD1	TRBJ2-7	TRBV5-1	CASSPQGQGVAQQYF	TGCGCCAGCAGCCCCCAGGGACAGGGAGTGGCGCAGCAGTACTTC
NA	NA	TRBJ2-2	TRBV7-9	CASSLWGDTGELFF	TGTGCCAGCAGCTTATGGGGGGACACCGGGGAGCTGTTTTTT
NA	NA	TRBJ1-1	TRBV7-3	CASSLNSNTEAFF	TGTGCCAGCAGCTTAAACTCGAACACTGAAGCTTTCTTT
NA	TRBD1	TRBJ2-3	TRBV29-1	CSARQGSTDTQYF	TGCAGCGCTCGACAGGGGAGCACAGATACGCAGTATTTT
NA	TRBD2	TRBJ2-2	TRBV29-1	CSVGPLLTSGRGGTGELFF	TGCAGCGTTGGGCCCCTCCTGACTAGCGGGAGAGGCGGAACCGGGGAGCTGTTTTTT
NA	TRBD2	TRBJ2-7	TRBV9	CASSLAGTSEYEQYF	TGTGCCAGCAGTCTGGCCGGGACTAGTGAGTACGAGCAGTACTTC
once	TRBD2	TRBJ2-1	TRBV9	CASSVELTSGRLEQFF	TGTGCCAGCAGCGTAGAATTGACTAGCGGGAGACTTGAGCAGTTCTTC
NA	NA	TRBJ2-1	TRBV19	CASSIAGANEQFF	TGTGCCAGTAGTATAGCGGGGGCCAATGAGCAGTTCTTC
NA	NA	TRBJ1-3	TRBV29-1	CSVRGEGNTIYF	TGCAGCGTACGGGGGGAGGGAAACACCATATATTTT
NA	NA	TRBJ2-7	TRBV18	CASSPIFPGKGASYEQYF	TGTGCCAGCTCACCGATATTTCCAGGGAAGGGAGCCTCCTACGAGCAGTACTTC
NA	NA	TRBJ2-7	TRBV18	CASSPGTRGFRKSYEQYF	TGTGCCAGCTCACCAGGGACCAGGGGTTTCCGAAAGTCCTACGAGCAGTACTTC
NA	TRBD1	TRBJ1-5	TRBV23-1	CASRKGQHNSNQPQHF	TGCGCCAGCAGGAAGGGACAGCACAATAGCAATCAGCCCCAGCATTTT
NA	NA	TRBJ2-7	TRBV7-2	CASSSQYEQYF	TGTGCCAGCAGCTCCCAGTACGAGCAGTACTTC
NA	NA	TRBJ1-1	TRBV25-1	CASSEYMSDTEAFF	TGTGCCAGCAGTGAATATATGTCAGACACTGAAGCTTTCTTT
NA	TRBD2	TRBJ2-1	TRBV29-1	CSVDPRTSEGYNEQFF	TGCAGCGTTGACCCGCGGACTAGCGAGGGGTACAATGAGCAGTTCTTC
NA	NA	TRBJ2-1	TRBV9	CASSVDGRDGRLNEQFF	TGTGCCAGCAGCGTAGACGGGCGGGACGGAAGACTTAATGAGCAGTTCTTC
NA	NA	TRBJ1-2	TRBV19	CASSMVGLIRRDYGYTF	TGTGCCAGTAGTATGGTGGGACTTATTCGGCGGGACTATGGCTACACCTTC
NA	TRBD1	TRBJ2-1	TRBV28	CASNAGTAYNEQFF	TGTGCCAGCAATGCCGGGACAGCCTACAATGAGCAGTTCTTC
NA	NA	TRBJ2-2	TRBV5-1	CASSSNGNTGELFF	TGCGCCAGCAGCTCCAACGGGAACACCGGGGAGCTGTTTTTT
NA	NA	TRBJ1-4	TRBV7-9	CASSLEGRVGANEKLFF	TGTGCCAGCAGCTTAGAGGGCCGGGTCGGGGCTAATGAAAAACTGTTTTTT
NA	NA	TRBJ1-1	TRBV5-4	CASSFRGRDTEAFF	TGTGCCAGCAGCTTCCGGGGGCGGGACACTGAAGCTTTCTTT
NA	NA	TRBJ2-1	TRBV6-6	CASSYTRTHEQFF	TGTGCCAGCAGTTATACTAGGACCCATGAGCAGTTCTTC
NA	TRBD1	TRBJ2-2	TRBV18	CASSRDRTNTGELFF	TGTGCCAGCTCGCGGGACAGGACGAACACCGGGGAGCTGTTTTTT
NA	TRBD1	TRBJ2-7	TRBV28	CASRLRGQTYEQYF	TGTGCCAGCAGACTAAGGGGACAGACCTACGAGCAGTACTTC
NA	NA	TRBJ1-1	TRBV4-3	CATPANSGRTEAFF	TGCGCCACCCCAGCCAACTCGGGGCGCACTGAAGCTTTCTTT
NA	NA	TRBJ2-4	TRBV4-1	CASSQDQGTLAKNIQYF	TGCGCCAGCAGCCAAGATCAGGGGACCTTAGCCAAAAACATTCAGTACTTC
NA	NA	TRBJ1-5	TRBV7-2	CASSKLSQPQHF	TGTGCCAGCAGCAAGTTGAGTCAGCCCCAGCATTTT
NA	TRBD2	TRBJ2-5	TRBV5-4	CASSLVLAGGKETQYF	TGTGCCAGCAGCTTGGTGTTAGCGGGAGGGAAAGAGACCCAGTACTTC